Presented here are 23 T cell receptor beta chains from one specimen sequenced in a study of blood T cell repertoires in COVID-19. Some clones are missing from TCRdb's copy, which holds only in-frame ones; the method was immunoSEQ multiplex PCR. The sample yields hundreds of thousands of clones, 83% seen once. Sequencing was done on a sample of peripheral blood. The source is a woman under 40 with COVID-19, enrolled during active disease.

This clone was seen a few times. This chain links TRBV19 with TRBJ1-5; 9 bases agree with TRBD1. CDR1 is LNHDA and CDR2 is SQIVND in the germline V gene (reference sequence). Trimming removed 5 bases from V and 2 bases from J; junction bases left unmatched: 7. This CDR3 comprises 16 residues. The CDR3 nucleotides read TGTGCCAGTAGTTCCATCCGGGACAGGGGCAATCAGCCCCAGCATTTT. It translates to CASSSIRDRGNQPQHF.

This sequence joins TRBV5-4 and TRBJ2-2; 7 bases line up with TRBD2. V shed 3 bases, J shed 4 bases, and the junction held 12 bases outside the gene matches. Per the germline V gene, CDR1 is SGHNT and CDR2 is YYREEE (reference sequence). CDR3 length: 17 residues. DNA for the CDR3: TGTGCCAGCAGCTCAGTGACTAGCCCTTTGGGCACCGGGGAGCTGTTTTTT. Amino acid sequence: CASSSVTSPLGTGELFF.

The chain combines TRBV29-1 with TRBJ2-7; 7 bases line up with TRBD1. Germline V gene data show CDR1 as SQVTM and CDR2 as ANQGSEA. The length of the CDR3 is 15 residues. Losses at the gene ends were 6 bases for V and 2 bases for J; bases not matched to a gene: 13. The CDR3 loop is CSVQSSGGVTYEQYF. The CDR3, as DNA: TGCAGCGTACAGAGCTCAGGGGGTGTAACCTACGAGCAGTACTTC.

This chain uses TRBV9 with TRBJ1-2, with a weak D call TRBD1 (6 bases). Germline CDR1 is SGDLS and CDR2 is YYNGEE. The V and J ends lost 6 bases and 10 bases respectively, with 19 bases between them. The CDR3 totals 13 residues. CDR3 in DNA: TGTGCCAGCAATTCTCCGGTGGACAGAGTCTACACCTTC. It encodes CASNSPVDRVYTF.

The rearrangement uses TRBV4-3 and TRBJ1-6, with no clear D. Trimming shortened V by 0 bases and J by 5 bases, and 11 bases separated the two germline ends. This CDR3 region has 16 residues. The V gene's germline CDR1 is LGHNA and CDR2 YSLEER. CDR3 nucleotide sequence: TGCGCCAGCAGCCAAGATAGGCAGGCAAATAATTCACCCCTCCACTTT. Its translation: CASSQDRQANNSPLHF.

This chain joins TRBV5-1 and TRBJ1-6; D possibly corresponds to TRBD1 (5 bases). The CDR3 covers 15 residues. Germline CDR1 SGHRS, CDR2 YFSETQ. Trimming left V 1 base short and J 9 bases short, with 14 bases between. The CDR3 bases are TGCGCCAGCAGCTTGAGATTGGGGGGGGGTTCACCCCTCCACTTT. Protein product: CASSLRLGGGSPLHF.

This clone was counted a single time. The V call is TRBV6-2 or TRBV6-3, the J call TRBJ1-3, with 8 bases matching TRBD1. V was clipped by 4 bases and J by 3 bases; unmatched bases: 5. Germline CDR1 reads MNHEY; CDR2 reads SVGEGT. The CDR3 is 15 amino acids. The CDR3 DNA follows: TGTGCCAGCAGTTCAGCGGACAGGGATGGAAACACCATATATTTT. Its translation: CASSSADRDGNTIYF.

This chain connects TRBV28 to TRBJ1-2; 7 bases are a match to TRBD1. This CDR3 spans 11 amino acids. Germline lookup yields CDR1 MDHEN and CDR2 SYDVKM. J gave up 8 bases and V 4 bases, and 1 base lay outside the gene matches. CDR3 residues: CASSWTGGYTF. Written as DNA, the CDR3 is TGTGCCAGCAGTTGGACAGGCGGCTACACCTTC.

V usage is TRBV6-6 and J usage is TRBJ1-1; 10 positions agree with TRBD1. Germline assignment: CDR1 MNHNY and CDR2 SVGAGI (reference sequence). The CDR3 runs to 15 residues. V lost 0 bases to trimming and J lost 3 bases; unmatched junction nucleotides: 1. CDR3 coding DNA: TGTGCCAGCAGTTACTCCGGGACAGGGGACACTGAAGCTTTCTTT. It specifies CASSYSGTGDTEAFF.

This chain links TRBV7-3 with TRBJ1-6, with D possibly being TRBD1 (5 bases). The V gene's germline CDR1 is SGHTA and CDR2 FQGTGA. This CDR3 spans 15 amino acids. V gave up 2 bases and J gave up 10 bases, with 15 bases separating them. The CDR3 here is CASSLGQAGMSPLHF. The CDR3 bases are TGTGCCAGCAGCTTAGGTCAGGCAGGGATGTCACCCCTCCACTTT.

This clone was seen only once. The CDR3 sequence is CASSRDRRYNEKLFF. CDR3 in DNA: TGTGCCAGCAGCCGGGACAGGCGCTATAATGAAAAACTGTTTTTT. The chain employs TRBV5-6 and TRBJ1-4; 8 bases are a match to TRBD1. The J segment lost 4 bases and the V segment lost 4 bases, leaving 6 bases of the junction unmatched. The length of the CDR3 is 15 residues. The germline gives CDR1 SGHDT, CDR2 YYEEEE.

This clone has a single count. The genes are TRBV6-2 or TRBV6-3 and TRBJ1-5; 9 bases line up with TRBD1. The CDR3 has 13 residues. The germline CDR1 and CDR2 sequences are MNHEY and SVGEGT. Unmatched junction bases numbered 3, after V lost 6 bases and J lost 6 bases. CDR3 protein: CASSLDRGQPQHF. The CDR3 nucleotides read TGTGCCAGCAGCCTGGACAGGGGTCAGCCCCAGCATTTT.

The rearrangement links TRBV14 to TRBJ1-1; 9 nucleotides agree with TRBD1. Germline V lookup: CDR1 SGHDN, CDR2 FVKESK. V was clipped by 3 bases and J by 4 bases; unmatched bases: 15. The CDR3 runs to 18 residues. The CDR3 is CASSHRDRVIGDGTEAFF. CDR3 nucleotide sequence: TGTGCCAGCAGCCATCGGGACAGGGTAATTGGGGATGGCACTGAAGCTTTCTTT.

The CDR3 protein is CASDRGTSGDLIYEQYF. CDR3 sequence (DNA): TGTGCCTCCGATAGGGGGACTAGCGGAGACCTTATCTACGAGCAGTACTTC. This sequence joins TRBV30 and TRBJ2-7; 11 bases are shared with TRBD2. Trimming at V came to 7 bases and at J to 3 bases, leaving 17 bases not matched to a gene. Germline CDR1 and CDR2: GTSNPN and SVGIG (reference sequence). The CDR3 has 17 residues.

The V call is TRBV30, the J call TRBJ2-7; tentatively, D is TRBD1 (6 bases). The CDR3 extends over 15 amino acids. The V and J ends lost 3 bases and 2 bases respectively, with 17 bases between them. In germline, CDR1 is GTSNPN, CDR2 SVGIG (reference sequence). The DNA for the CDR3 is TGTGCCTGGAGCGCCGTTGGGACACATACCTACGAGCAGTACTTC. Translating it yields CAWSAVGTHTYEQYF.

The rearrangement joins TRBV4-3 to TRBJ2-1, with 7 bases aligning to TRBD2. The CDR3 extends over 16 amino acids. Germline CDR1 reads LGHNA; CDR2 reads YSLEER. V was pared by 0 bases and J by 3 bases, with 5 bases of the junction left unmatched. CDR3 bases: TGCGCCAGCAGCCAAGAAATGGCGGGAGACTACAATGAGCAGTTCTTC. The encoded protein is CASSQEMAGDYNEQFF.

The V and J genes are TRBV28 and TRBJ1-5, with a tentative D call TRBD1 (5 bases). Looked up from germline, CDR1 is MDHEN and CDR2 is SYDVKM. The CDR3 contains 17 residues. V gave up 4 bases and J gave up 3 bases, with 19 bases separating them. The CDR3 sequence: CASSSISGSRFNQPQHF. CDR3 DNA: TGTGCCAGCAGTTCAATCTCAGGGTCGAGATTCAATCAGCCCCAGCATTTT.

This sequence joins TRBV6-2 or TRBV6-3 and TRBJ1-2; a weak D match, TRBD1 (5 bases). Trimming pared 5 bases from V and 8 bases from J, leaving 12 bases between. The CDR3 is made up of 12 amino acids. CDR1 is MNHEY and CDR2 is SVGEGT in the germline V gene. The CDR3 region is CASSLDSRGYTF. The CDR3 coding sequence is TGTGCCAGCAGTCTCGACAGTAGAGGCTACACCTTC.

The chain joins TRBV19 to TRBJ2-3; D is unclear. The CDR3 has 13 amino acids. The germline V gene has CDR1 LNHDA and CDR2 SQIVND (reference sequence). With 8 bases removed from V and 0 bases from J, the gap between germline ends came to 9 bases. This CDR3 is CASAEPSTDTQYF. The CDR3 coding sequence is TGTGCCAGTGCCGAGCCTAGCACAGATACGCAGTATTTT.

A single count supports this clone. The chain joins TRBV11-2 to TRBJ2-7; 9 positions match TRBD1. Germline V gene data show CDR1 as SGHAT and CDR2 as FQNNGV. The CDR3 is made up of 17 amino acids. V was pared by 3 bases and J by 5 bases, with 14 bases of the junction left unmatched. The CDR3 protein is CASSFRDRVFPRDEQYF. The CDR3 DNA sequence: TGTGCCAGCAGCTTTAGGGACAGGGTTTTCCCCCGCGACGAGCAGTACTTC.

This chain joins TRBV6-5 and TRBJ2-1; TRBD2 might be the D (5 bases). The CDR3 sequence is 13 residues long. Germline assignment: CDR1 MNHEY and CDR2 SVGAGI. V lost 1 base and J 6 bases, leaving 7 bases between the germline ends. In DNA form, the CDR3 reads TGTGCCAGCAGTTACTTCGGGGTCAATGAGCAGTTCTTC. This encodes CASSYFGVNEQFF.

The chain uses TRBV18 and TRBJ1-3, with TRBD1 as a possible D gene (5 bases). The germline gives CDR1 KGHSH, CDR2 LQKENI. The CDR3 totals 18 residues. The ends were cut back, 3 bases at V and 0 bases at J, with 18 bases in the middle. CDR3 sequence reads: CASSPVNERQISGNTIYF. The DNA for the CDR3 is TGTGCCAGCTCACCCGTAAATGAGAGACAGATCTCTGGAAACACCATATATTTT. Full variable domain (rest looked up from reference TRBV18 and TRBJ1-3): NAGVMQNPRHLVRRRGQEARLRCSPMKGHSHVYWYRQLPEEGLKFMVYLQKENIIDESGMPKERFSAEFPKEGPSILRIQQVVRGDSAAYFCASSPVNERQISGNTIYFGEGSWLTVV.

The chain has TRBV5-4 and TRBJ1-3, with 7 positions matching TRBD1. The CDR3 has 15 amino acids. Germline V lookup: CDR1 SGHNT, CDR2 YYREEE (reference sequence). Trimming at V came to 4 bases and at J to 1 base, leaving 5 bases not matched to a gene. CDR3 sequence reads: CASSRGQSSGNTIYF. The CDR3 region has the DNA TGTGCCAGCAGCCGGGGACAGTCGTCTGGAAACACCATATATTTT.